The 13 T cell receptor beta chains below were found in one sample sequenced in a study of blood T cell repertoires in COVID-19. Clones were read by immunoSEQ multiplex PCR, and TCRdb kept only the in-frame ones, dropping some. This table has around 300,000 clones, approximately 85% appearing once. Sequencing was done on a sample of PBMCs or T cells enriched from blood (not recorded which). Source of these receptors: a woman in her twenties or thirties who had recovered from COVID-19.

The chain combines TRBV14 with TRBJ2-5; 8 positions agree with TRBD2. The V gene's germline CDR1 is SGHDN and CDR2 FVKESK. V shed 5 bases and J 2 bases; nucleotides not matched to a gene: 7. The CDR3 totals 15 residues. CDR3 residues: CASSVGGGLQETQYF. As DNA, the CDR3 is TGTGCCAGCAGCGTCGGCGGGGGGCTACAAGAGACCCAGTACTTC.

J is TRBJ1-2 and V is TRBV5-6; D remains ambiguous. The germline CDR1 and CDR2 sequences are SGHDT and YYEEEE. This CDR3 spans 14 amino acids. V was shortened by 0 bases and J by 7 bases, with 13 bases between the two germline ends. The CDR3: CASSLVRQRFGYTF. The CDR3, as DNA: TGTGCCAGCAGCTTGGTGCGGCAGCGCTTTGGCTACACCTTC.

This chain joins TRBV23-1 and TRBJ2-7; 7 bases map to TRBD1. TRBV23-1 is labeled an ORF, and its function is uncertain. The CDR3 sequence is 13 residues long. V lost 7 bases, J lost 2 bases, and 5 bases stayed unmatched. CDR3 sequence: CASNRGNPYEQYF. Written as DNA, the CDR3 is TGCGCCAGCAACAGGGGTAACCCCTACGAGCAGTACTTC.

The chain links TRBV4-3 to TRBJ1-4; tentative D call: TRBD1 (6 bases). CDR1 and CDR2 (germline): LGHNA, YSLEER. The CDR3 is 16 amino acids. Trimming removed 0 bases from V and 8 bases from J, with 16 bases in between. DNA of the CDR3: TGCGCCAGCAGCCAAGATCTTGAAGGGACATGGGAAAAACTGTTTTTT. It specifies CASSQDLEGTWEKLFF.

This clone was counted only a few times. The rearrangement uses TRBV3-1 (or the pseudogene TRBV3-2) and TRBJ1-5; TRBD1 is a possible D gene (5 bases). The ends were cut back, 0 bases at V and 0 bases at J, with 24 bases in the middle. The CDR3 is made up of 21 amino acids. CDR1 and CDR2 (germline): LGHDT, YNNKEL (reference sequence). DNA for the CDR3: TGTGCCAGCAGCCAAGATCTTTTATTACAGGCCGCACGTTATAGCAATCAGCCCCAGCATTTT. Residues: CASSQDLLLQAARYSNQPQHF.

CDR3 in amino acids: CASTGGTQYF. The CDR3 DNA reads TGTGCCAGCACGGGCGGGACGCAGTATTTT. The chain couples TRBV7-9 to TRBJ2-3, with D tentatively TRBD2 (5 bases). V was shortened by 7 bases and J by 9 bases, with 8 bases between the two germline ends. From germline, CDR1 is SEHNR and CDR2 FQNEAQ (reference sequence). This CDR3 contains 10 residues.

The J gene is TRBJ2-2, the V gene TRBV10-3; D perhaps matches TRBD2 (6 bases). CDR1 is ENHRY, CDR2 SYGVKD, per germline. Between the trimmed V and J ends, which lost 3 bases and 6 bases, there was a span of 17 bases. The CDR3 loop spans 16 amino acids. DNA of the CDR3: TGTGCCATCAGTGAACGTGGGGCGGGGTCGGCCGGGGAGCTGTTTTTT. This gives the protein CAISERGAGSAGELFF.

The genes are TRBV28 and TRBJ2-5; D is unclear. The CDR3 has 14 residues. The V gene's germline CDR1 is MDHEN and CDR2 SYDVKM. V was trimmed by 1 base and J by 5 bases, leaving 11 bases between them. The CDR3 sequence: CASSLYTPGETQYF. The CDR3 nucleotides read TGTGCCAGCAGTTTATACACCCCCGGGGAGACCCAGTACTTC.

The chain links TRBV7-2 to TRBJ2-2; 7 bases agree with TRBD1. The CDR3 is made up of 16 amino acids. V lost 2 bases, J lost 6 bases, and 9 bases stayed unmatched. Germline assignment: CDR1 SGHTA and CDR2 FQGNSA. In DNA, the CDR3 is TGTGCCAGCAGCTTAAACAGGGGTGAAACTTCCGGGGAGCTGTTTTTT. It yields the protein CASSLNRGETSGELFF.

The chain links TRBV3-1 (or the pseudogene TRBV3-2) to TRBJ1-4; possibly TRBD1 for D (5 bases). With 2 bases removed from V and 7 bases from J, the gap between germline ends came to 11 bases. This CDR3 is 14 amino acids long. Per the germline V gene, CDR1 is LGHDT and CDR2 is YNNKEL (reference sequence). Here the CDR3 DNA reads TGTGCCAGCAGCCAAACGGGGGTGCGTGAAAAACTGTTTTTT. Amino acids: CASSQTGVREKLFF.

The chain couples TRBV6-5 to TRBJ2-5; 7 positions agree with TRBD2. Per the germline V gene, CDR1 is MNHEY and CDR2 is SVGAGI. The J segment lost 9 bases and the V segment lost 2 bases, leaving 9 bases of the junction unmatched. This CDR3 spans 14 amino acids. The CDR3 protein is CASSYRGLLGAQYF. Here the CDR3 DNA reads TGTGCCAGCAGTTACAGGGGACTACTCGGAGCCCAGTACTTC.

This clone was seen a handful of times. This chain links TRBV23-1 with TRBJ1-2; 8 positions match TRBD1. TRBV23-1 is labeled an ORF, and its function is uncertain. CDR3 length: 17 residues. J was trimmed by 4 bases and V by 2 bases; bases with no gene match: 12. The CDR3 loop is CASSQDPGQGHGYGYTF. DNA for the CDR3: TGCGCCAGCAGTCAAGACCCTGGACAGGGACATGGCTATGGCTACACCTTC.

The chain employs TRBV6-4 and TRBJ1-1; D not resolved. The germline gives CDR1 MRHNA, CDR2 SNTAGT. Trimming took 4 bases from V and 0 from J, leaving 6 bases between them. The CDR3 length is 13 residues. This CDR3 is CASSARMNTEAFF. DNA for the CDR3: TGTGCCAGCAGTGCGCGGATGAACACTGAAGCTTTCTTT.